This T cell receptor (beta chain) was obtained from a study of T cells in Graves' hyperthyroidism and ophthalmopathy. Study context: Peripheral blood sampling occurred at initial diagnosis, before any treatment.

CDR3 length: 14 amino acids. V lost 0 bases to trimming and J lost 5 bases, with 11 bases between them. The V gene's germline CDR1 is SGHRS and CDR2 YFSETQ. Study conclusions and caveats: Model-based prediction identified ophthalmopathy a median about 6 months prior to its onset. Blood samples included most of the expanded thyroid clonotypes exceeding 0.001.

It was RNA transcripts that yielded the amplified TCR beta CDR3 regions. The HTBI set primed first-round TCR CDR3 RT-PCR. From the multiplex PCR reads, TCRdb called clonotypes with MiXCR, one entry per CDR3 protein. The sample shows over 350,000 distinct CDR3 sequences, around 18% of them seen only once. This clonotype was seen a few times. Its antigen is as yet unknown. In making diagnoses, clinical symptoms, serum thyroxine and TRAb, thyroid ultrasound and orbital computed tomography were all used. The receptor was isolated from a man aged 18 to 35 with Graves' ophthalmopathy. The chain carries TRBV5-1 and TRBJ2-5; D gene uncertain. The sequencing input was blood. CDR3 in amino acids: CASSLDPVFETQYF. CDR3 bases: TGCGCCAGCAGCTTGGATCCCGTTTTTGAGACCCAGTACTTC.